The entry below gives a single T cell receptor beta chain sequence along with its context. What it recognizes is unknown. This entry comes from a study of vaccination effects on CD4 cells after COVID-19. Study summary: The vaccine given was either BNT162b2 or mRNA-1273, in two doses.

V dropped 0 bases and J dropped 7 bases, with 12 bases sitting between them. Germline V gives CDR1 MNHEY, CDR2 SVGAGI. The CDR3 is 14 amino acids. ViraFEST assay sequencing came after antigen-specific CD4+ T cells were expanded with viral peptide pools. Following an approximately ten-day culture, CD4+ T cells were purified. Supplemented with about 9.9 IU/ml IL-2 and about 10 ug/ml peptides, fewer than 2.5 million PBMC per well were kept in culture. It was on days 3 and 7 that half the medium was replaced with IL-2 medium. Sequencing was performed with immunoSEQ multiplex PCR; in TCRdb, only in-frame clones are kept and a portion is missing. The data show about 54,000 clones, over 80% seen once.

This sample comprised CD4+ T cells from PBMCs cultured with HCoV-229E spike peptides, obtained before COVID-19 vaccination. The gene calls are TRBV6-5 and TRBJ1-2; D uncertain. This TCR was recovered from a human donor who received a COVID-19 vaccine. The CDR3 loop is CASSYSRRFPGYTF. CDR3 coding DNA: TGTGCCAGCAGTTACTCCAGGCGGTTTCCTGGCTACACCTTC.